Presented here are 30 T cell receptor beta chains from one specimen sequenced in a study of regulatory T cells in long-lasting Graves disease. Time point described: newly diagnosed GD, antithyroid drugs for less than 3 months. From PBMCs, RNA was extracted and then used to make the TCR library. Construction of TCR beta libraries relied on iRepertoire HTBI primers and on Arm-PCR targeting CDR3 regions. TCRdb re-derived calls from the multiplex PCR reads in MiXCR, one entry per CDR3 protein. The data contain over 350,000 distinct CDR3 sequences, approximately 14% of them singletons. The sample was also linked to a second study, of T cells in Graves' hyperthyroidism and ophthalmopathy.

This sample comprised peripheral blood mononuclear cells (PBMCs), obtained at new diagnosis, from a patient treated with antithyroid drugs. These receptors originate from a woman between 45 and 60 years old with Graves disease.

This clonotype came up many times. The chain carries TRBV3-1 and TRBJ2-7; D remains ambiguous. The V end was cut by 0 bases, the J end by 0 bases, with 3 bases between. Germline V lookup: CDR1 LGHDT, CDR2 YNNKEL (reference sequence). The CDR3 contains 13 residues. The CDR3 region has the DNA TGTGCCAGCAGCCAAGAGGCCTCCTACGAGCAGTACTTC. This encodes CASSQEASYEQYF.

In this sample, this clonotype turned up a few times. This rearrangement joins TRBV5-1 to TRBJ2-3; D gene uncertain. CDR3 length equals 13 residues. V was trimmed by 0 bases and J by 3 bases, leaving 5 bases between them. The V gene's germline CDR1 is SGHRS and CDR2 YFSETQ. The CDR3 sequence is CASSLELTDTQYF. The CDR3 nucleotides are TGCGCCAGCAGCTTGGAATTGACAGATACGCAGTATTTT.

CDR3 in DNA: TGTGCCAGCAGTGAAATGGGCGGCAGCGATAGCAATCAGCCCCAGCATTTT. Residues: CASSEMGGSDSNQPQHF. V gene TRBV6-1 combines with J gene TRBJ1-5; D call uncertain. Trimming removed 2 bases at V and 0 bases at J, with 14 bases between. From germline, CDR1 is MNHNS and CDR2 SASEGT. CDR3 length: 17 residues.

This clonotype was picked up many times. This sequence joins TRBV15 and TRBJ2-7, with 9 bases identical to TRBD1. The germline V gene encodes CDR1 LNHNV and CDR2 YYDKDF (reference sequence). This CDR3 region has 14 residues. Unmatched junction bases numbered 2, after V lost 2 bases and J lost 3 bases. The CDR3 loop reads CATSRRDRDYEQYF. Here the CDR3 DNA reads TGTGCCACCAGCAGACGGGACAGGGACTACGAGCAGTACTTC.

V usage is TRBV5-6 and J usage is TRBJ2-7; D possibly corresponds to TRBD1 (6 bases). Germline loops: CDR1 SGHDT, CDR2 YYEEEE. The CDR3 runs 15 residues. Trimming took off 0 bases at V and 6 bases at J, with 16 bases between the two ends. CDR3 amino acids: CASSLGAGPGVEQYF. Written as DNA, the CDR3 is TGTGCCAGCAGCTTGGGCGCCGGGCCAGGGGTCGAGCAGTACTTC.

The count of this clonotype is one. The genes are TRBV5-5 and TRBJ2-5; 12 positions match TRBD2. The CDR3 runs 17 residues. The ends lost 8 bases at V and 3 bases at J; junction bases unmatched: 14. Germline CDR1 SGHKS, CDR2 YYEKEE (reference sequence). The CDR3 region is CASSWLAGGPQEETQYF. Written as DNA, the CDR3 is TGTGCCAGTAGTTGGCTAGCGGGAGGGCCGCAGGAAGAGACCCAGTACTTC.

This clonotype was counted only a few times. The chain employs TRBV6-2 or TRBV6-3 and TRBJ1-5, with D hard to call. CDR1 MNHEY and CDR2 SVGEGT come from the germline V gene. This CDR3 comprises 14 residues. V shed 2 bases and J shed 7 bases, with 12 bases lying between them. As DNA, the CDR3 is TGTGCCAGCAGTTACGGCCCTCGAGGACAGCCCCAGCATTTT. Translated, it gives CASSYGPRGQPQHF.

This clonotype was observed many times. The junction does not match germline at one end; this may be a read error. The chain combines TRBV5-1 with TRBJ1-2, with 7 bases lining up with TRBD1. Germline V gene lookup returns CDR1 SGHRS and CDR2 YFSETQ. This CDR3 region has 13 residues. The CDR3 loop reads CASSSTGFYGYTF. DNA for the CDR3: TGTGCCAGCAGCTCGACAGGGTTCTATGGCTACACCTTC.

The V and J genes are TRBV18 and TRBJ1-4, with a tentative D call TRBD1 (6 bases). The V gene's germline CDR1 is KGHSH and CDR2 LQKENI. The CDR3 sequence is 15 residues long. The V end lost 4 bases, the J end lost 6 bases, and 15 bases lay between the germline ends. The CDR3 DNA is TGTGCCAGCTCACGATCGCAGGGGTTAGATGAAAAACTGTTTTTT. Translated, it gives CASSRSQGLDEKLFF.

As to this clonotype: This may arise from a read error, as a much more abundant clone is one base away. The chain's CDR3 is CASIPEVGGAFF. CDR3 DNA: TGTGCCAGCATCCCGGAGGTAGGCGGAGCTTTCTTT. The V call is TRBV7-9, the J call TRBJ1-1; D is uncertain. CDR1 SEHNR and CDR2 FQNEAQ come from the germline V gene (reference sequence). The CDR3 has 12 amino acids. V lost 7 bases, J lost 10 bases, and 16 bases lay in between.

This clonotype was counted ten times or more. The chain joins TRBV6-1 to TRBJ2-7, with 13 positions matching TRBD2. Trimming took 6 bases from V and 6 from J; bases not matched to a gene: 14. CDR3 size: 17 residues. CDR1 and CDR2 from the germline V gene are MNHNS and SASEGT. CDR3 residues: CASSPPRTSGRAREQYF. CDR3 nucleotide sequence: TGTGCCAGCAGCCCCCCCCGGACTAGCGGGAGAGCCCGCGAGCAGTACTTC.

There are a few counts of this clonotype. Without the conserved terminal phenylalanine or tryptophan, this CDR3 likely stems from a read error. This chain connects TRBV7-9 to TRBJ1-4; perhaps TRBD1 as D (5 bases). Trimming stripped 3 bases from V and 0 bases from J, with 8 bases between. In germline, CDR1 is SEHNR, CDR2 FQNEAQ (reference sequence). The CDR3 has 15 residues. The CDR3 DNA reads as TGTGCCAGCAGCTTTGAGGGGACAACTAATGAAAAACTGTTTTCT. This translates into CASSFEGTTNEKLFS.

On this clonotype itself: This clone may be a read error of a much larger clone one base away. The CDR3 does not end in the conserved phenylalanine or tryptophan, so this is likely a read error. J is TRBJ1-1 and V is TRBV7-3; maybe TRBD1 (6 bases). The CDR3 loop spans 13 amino acids. The germline gives CDR1 SGHTA, CDR2 FQGTGA. Trimming took 5 bases from V and 10 from J, leaving 17 bases between them. CDR3: CASSPGGGAGAFS. CDR3 coding DNA: TGTGCCAGCAGCCCGGGCGGGGGCGCGGGAGCTTTCTCT.

The rearrangement links TRBV6-2 or TRBV6-3 to TRBJ2-7, with TRBD1 matching over 12 bases. The V gene's germline CDR1 is MNHEY and CDR2 SVGEGT. This CDR3 comprises 16 residues. V lost 5 bases to trimming and J lost 5 bases; unmatched junction nucleotides: 10. CDR3 coding DNA: TGTGCCAGCAGTGAAAGATGGGACAGGGGGCCCAACGAGCAGTACTTC. It specifies CASSERWDRGPNEQYF.

At least ten counts were recorded for this clonotype. The chain combines TRBV27 with TRBJ2-7, with D maybe TRBD2 (6 bases). The germline CDR1 and CDR2 sequences are MNHEY and SMNVEV (reference sequence). This CDR3 comprises 13 residues. The V gene lost 1 base and the J gene lost 6 bases, with 10 bases spanning the gap. The CDR3 here is CASSLWGVREQYF. The CDR3 region has the DNA TGTGCCAGCAGTTTATGGGGGGTCCGCGAGCAGTACTTC.

The sample holds many counts of this clonotype. The V and J genes are TRBV30 and TRBJ2-3, with D possibly TRBD1 on 6 matching bases. V was cut by 2 bases and J by 3 bases, with 15 bases left in between. CDR3 length equals 15 residues. CDR1 is GTSNPN and CDR2 is SVGIG in the germline V gene (reference sequence). The CDR3 region is CAWSTQGSATDTQYF. DNA of the CDR3: TGTGCCTGGAGTACACAGGGATCAGCGACAGATACGCAGTATTTT. Using reference TRBV30 and TRBJ2-3 for the parts outside the CDR3, the full variable domain is SQTIHQWPATLVQPVGSPLSLECTVEGTSNPNLYWYRQAAGRGLQLLFYSVGIGQISSEVPQNLSASRPQDRQFILSSKKLLLSDSGFYLCAWSTQGSATDTQYFGPGTRLTVL.

In DNA form, the CDR3 reads TGTGCCACCAGCAGAGATGGACCAGGGGGCAGCTCCTACAATGAGCAGTTCTTC. Translated: CATSRDGPGGSSYNEQFF. The chain combines TRBV15 with TRBJ2-1; TRBD1 matches 8 bases. CDR3 length: 18 amino acids. Looked up from germline, CDR1 is LNHNV and CDR2 is YYDKDF (reference sequence). V lost 0 bases, J lost 0 bases, and 7 bases stayed unmatched.

V usage is TRBV10-3 and J usage is TRBJ2-7; a possible D gene is TRBD1 (6 bases). Trimming shortened V by 9 bases and J by 3 bases, and 12 bases separated the two germline ends. The length of the CDR3 is 12 residues. CDR1 and CDR2 from the germline V gene are ENHRY and SYGVKD. The CDR3 is CAIGQIDYEQYF. The CDR3, as DNA: TGTGCCATAGGACAGATAGACTACGAGCAGTACTTC.

This clonotype was counted ten times or more. The V gene is TRBV28, the J gene TRBJ2-2, with D perhaps matching TRBD2 (5 bases). V was cut by 7 bases and J by 0 bases, with 12 bases left in between. The CDR3 totals 15 residues. The V gene's germline CDR1 is MDHEN and CDR2 SYDVKM. The CDR3 DNA reads TGTGCCAGCAAGGGTTCTAGCACGAACACCGGGGAGCTGTTTTTT. This translates into CASKGSSTNTGELFF.

Note on this clonotype: A read error may be the cause here, since a much bigger clone is one base away. This sequence joins TRBV7-9 and TRBJ1-4; no definite D call. CDR1 SEHNR and CDR2 FQNEAQ come from the germline V gene (reference sequence). This CDR3 is built from 14 residues. CDR3: CAGSLAGSAEKLFF. CDR3 DNA: TGTGCCGGCAGCTTAGCTGGGTCGGCCGAAAAACTGTTTTTT.

Details on this clonotype: This could be a read error, since a much larger clone is one nucleotide away. The chain joins TRBV9 to TRBJ1-4, with 8 bases aligning to TRBD1. The CDR3 consists of 15 residues. CDR1 and CDR2 (germline): SGDLS, YYNGEE. In DNA form, the CDR3 reads TGCGCCAGCAGCGGCCTGACAGGGGTGACGGAAAAACTGTTTTTT. Residues: CASSGLTGVTEKLFF.

Comments on this clonotype: Relative to the germline gene, one junction end is altered; a read error may explain this. The J gene is TRBJ2-7, the V gene TRBV27; TRBD1 matches 10 bases. Germline V gene sequence: CDR1 MNHEY, CDR2 SMNVEV (reference sequence). The CDR3 covers 15 residues. The CDR3 bases are TGTGCCAGCCGTTTAGAGACAGGGGGCTTCTACGAGCAGTACTTC. This encodes CASRLETGGFYEQYF.

This clonotype was found a few times. The genes are TRBV9 and TRBJ2-3, with D uncertain. The CDR3 sequence is 15 residues long. In germline, CDR1 is SGDLS, CDR2 YYNGEE. Trimming shortened V by 0 bases and J by 2 bases, and 10 bases separated the two germline ends. Here the CDR3 DNA reads TGTGCCAGCAGCGTAGGAAGTGGATTCACAGATACGCAGTATTTT. It is translated as CASSVGSGFTDTQYF. Together with reference TRBV9 and TRBJ2-3, the CDR3 gives the full variable domain: DSGVTQTPKHLITATGQRVTLRCSPRSGDLSVYWYQQSLDQGLQFLIQYYNGEERAKGNILERFSAQQFPDLHSELNLSSLELGDSALYFCASSVGSGFTDTQYFGPGTRLTVL.

This clonotype came up many times. This chain uses TRBV9 with TRBJ2-1; 12 bases align to TRBD2. Unmatched junction bases numbered 9, after V lost 4 bases and J lost 7 bases. In germline, CDR1 is SGDLS, CDR2 YYNGEE. The CDR3 runs 16 residues. The CDR3 DNA reads as TGTGCCAGCAGCCCCCAGACTAGCGGGAGTTTTAATGAGCAGTTCTTC. Its protein is CASSPQTSGSFNEQFF. The whole variable domain, filled in from reference TRBV9 and TRBJ2-1, reads DSGVTQTPKHLITATGQRVTLRCSPRSGDLSVYWYQQSLDQGLQFLIQYYNGEERAKGNILERFSAQQFPDLHSELNLSSLELGDSALYFCASSPQTSGSFNEQFFGPGTRLTVL.

V is TRBV20-1 and J is TRBJ1-5; the D is unclear. The ends were cut back, 2 bases at V and 3 bases at J, with 11 bases in the middle. Germline V gives CDR1 DFQATT, CDR2 SNEGSKA (reference sequence). The CDR3 sequence is 14 residues long. DNA for the CDR3: TGCAGTGCTAGACGCGAGGGCGACAATCAGCCCCAGCATTTT. It encodes CSARREGDNQPQHF.

This chain links TRBV10-2 with TRBJ2-5, with D maybe TRBD2 (7 bases). The CDR3 has 15 residues. Germline assignment: CDR1 WSHSY and CDR2 SAAADI. The V end was cut by 0 bases, the J end by 4 bases, with 12 bases between. The CDR3, as DNA: TGCGCCAGCAGTGAGTCCGGGGGGCCGGGAGAGACCCAGTACTTC. As protein: CASSESGGPGETQYF.

This clonotype has ten or more counts. The chain is built from TRBV27 and TRBJ2-3; D remains unclear. The CDR3 totals 11 residues. Trimming took off 5 bases at V and 5 bases at J, with 5 bases between the two ends. Germline assignment: CDR1 MNHEY and CDR2 SMNVEV (reference sequence). CDR3 in amino acids: CASSQQDTQYF. In DNA, the CDR3 is TGTGCCAGCAGTCAGCAAGATACGCAGTATTTT.

Turning to this clonotype: This likely came from a read error, as a far larger clone is one base away. J is TRBJ2-1 and V is TRBV5-1; maybe TRBD1 (6 bases). The CDR3 contains 16 residues. Germline V gene lookup returns CDR1 SGHRS and CDR2 YFSETQ. The V end lost 0 bases, the J end lost 10 bases, and 20 bases lay between the germline ends. CDR3 in amino acids: CASSLEGDTSSYEQFF. The DNA for the CDR3 is TGCGCCAGCAGCTTGGAAGGGGACACGAGCTCCTACGAGCAGTTCTTC.

This clonotype occurred many times. One junction end disagrees with the germline gene, perhaps due to a read error. This chain's CDR3 is CASGLHSGSYNEQFF. The CDR3, as DNA: TGTGCCAGCGGCTTACATAGCGGGAGCTACAATGAGCAGTTCTTC. This chain links TRBV7-2 with TRBJ2-1, with TRBD2 identical over 9 bases. The CDR3 is 15 amino acids. The germline V gene encodes CDR1 SGHTA and CDR2 FQGNSA.

This clonotype was observed many times. The V and J genes are TRBV20-1 and TRBJ2-5; 9 bases map to TRBD2. Germline assignment: CDR1 DFQATT and CDR2 SNEGSKA (reference sequence). The CDR3 has 14 residues. The V and J ends lost 7 bases and 2 bases, in that order; junction bases with no gene match: 8. The CDR3 region has the DNA TGCAGTGTACCGGGACTAGCATCTCAAGAGACCCAGTACTTC. This encodes CSVPGLASQETQYF.